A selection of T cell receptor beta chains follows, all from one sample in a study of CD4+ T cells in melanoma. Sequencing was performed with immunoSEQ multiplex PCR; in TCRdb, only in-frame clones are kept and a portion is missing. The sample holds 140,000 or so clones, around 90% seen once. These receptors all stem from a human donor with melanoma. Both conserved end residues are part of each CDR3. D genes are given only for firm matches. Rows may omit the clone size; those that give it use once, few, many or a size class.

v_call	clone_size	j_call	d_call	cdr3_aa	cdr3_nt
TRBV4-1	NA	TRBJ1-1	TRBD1	CASSLRDRGNMNTEAFF	TGCGCCAGCAGCCTTCGGGACAGGGGAAACATGAACACTGAAGCTTTCTTT
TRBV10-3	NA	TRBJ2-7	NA	CAISERERAASLAITYEQYF	TGTGCCATCAGTGAGAGGGAGAGGGCTGCTTCCTTGGCAATAACCTACGAGCAGTACTTC
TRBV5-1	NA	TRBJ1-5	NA	CASSSRPGSNQPQHF	TGCGCCAGCAGCTCGCGACCCGGCAGCAATCAGCCCCAGCATTTT
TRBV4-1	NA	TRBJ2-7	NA	CASSQAYRESSYEQYF	TGCGCCAGCAGCCAAGCGTACAGGGAAAGCTCCTACGAGCAGTACTTC
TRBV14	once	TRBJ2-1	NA	CASSQNGDGSYNEQFF	TGTGCCAGCAGCCAAAACGGGGATGGCTCCTACAATGAGCAGTTCTTC
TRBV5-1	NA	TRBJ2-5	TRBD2	CASSSGTSGGPLVQTQYF	TGCGCCAGCAGCTCGGGGACTAGCGGGGGCCCCCTGGTCCAGACCCAGTACTTC
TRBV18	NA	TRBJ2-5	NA	CASSPRTTRNHQETQYF	TGTGCCAGCTCACCCAGGACTACACGGAACCACCAAGAGACCCAGTACTTC
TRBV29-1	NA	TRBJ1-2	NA	CSVGAGVGYGYTF	TGCAGCGTTGGTGCCGGGGTTGGGTATGGCTACACCTTC
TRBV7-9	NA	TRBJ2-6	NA	CASRNRDTSSGANVLTF	TGTGCCAGTAGAAACCGGGACACTAGCTCTGGGGCCAACGTCCTGACTTTC
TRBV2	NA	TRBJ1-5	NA	CASSKLRTDQPQHF	TGTGCCAGCAGTAAACTACGGACAGATCAGCCCCAGCATTTT
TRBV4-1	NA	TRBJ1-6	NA	CASSQDIYEPNSPLHF	TGCGCCAGCAGCCAAGATATCTATGAACCAAATTCACCCCTCCACTTT
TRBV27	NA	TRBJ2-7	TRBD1	CASSFEGTGTYEQYF	TGTGCCAGCAGTTTTGAGGGGACAGGGACTTACGAGCAGTACTTC
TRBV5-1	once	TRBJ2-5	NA	CASGRGQETQYF	TGCGCCAGCGGGAGGGGGCAAGAGACCCAGTACTTC
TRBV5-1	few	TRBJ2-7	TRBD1	CASSTDRGYEQYF	TGCGCCAGCAGCACAGACAGGGGATACGAGCAGTACTTC
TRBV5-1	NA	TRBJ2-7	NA	CASSLTNDEQYF	TGCGCCAGCAGCCTGACAAACGACGAGCAGTACTTC
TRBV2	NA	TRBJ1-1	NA	CASRDIGASTEAFF	TGTGCCAGCAGGGACATAGGGGCGAGTACTGAAGCTTTCTTT
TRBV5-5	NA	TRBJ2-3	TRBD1	CASSFTGADTQYF	TGTGCCAGCAGCTTTACAGGGGCAGATACGCAGTATTTT
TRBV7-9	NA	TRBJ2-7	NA	CASSLVGGYEQYF	TGTGCCAGCAGCTTAGTTGGTGGCTACGAGCAGTACTTC
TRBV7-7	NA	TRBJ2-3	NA	CASSPSGAMGNTQYF	TGTGCTAGCAGCCCTTCCGGGGCCATGGGGAATACGCAGTATTTT
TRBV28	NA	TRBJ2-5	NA	CASSSLGTGQETQYF	TGTGCCAGCAGTTCCCTTGGGACGGGGCAAGAGACCCAGTACTTC
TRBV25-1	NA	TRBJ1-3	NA	CASSESGAAIYF	TGTGCCAGCAGTGAATCCGGTGCCGCCATATATTTT
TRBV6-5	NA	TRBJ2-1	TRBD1	CASSPSQGARNEQFF	TGTGCCAGCAGTCCCTCGCAGGGGGCGCGCAATGAGCAGTTCTTC
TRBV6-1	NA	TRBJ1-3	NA	CASSDQGFGNTIYF	TGTGCCAGCAGTGACCAGGGATTCGGAAACACCATATATTTT
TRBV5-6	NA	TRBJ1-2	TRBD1	CASKKLGGGHYGYTF	TGTGCCAGCAAAAAGTTAGGGGGCGGCCACTATGGCTACACCTTC
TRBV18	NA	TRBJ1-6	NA	CASSPPRPGSPLHF	TGTGCCAGCTCCCCACCCCGTCCGGGGTCACCCCTCCACTTT
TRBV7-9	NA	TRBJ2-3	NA	CASSPWERTQYF	TGTGCCAGCAGCCCTTGGGAAAGGACGCAGTATTTT
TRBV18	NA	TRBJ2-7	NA	CASSLQGAYEQYF	TGTGCCAGCTCACTCCAAGGGGCCTACGAGCAGTACTTC
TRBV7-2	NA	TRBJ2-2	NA	CASSLGRARGLNTGELFF	TGTGCCAGCAGCTTAGGACGGGCGCGGGGCTTGAACACCGGGGAGCTGTTTTTT
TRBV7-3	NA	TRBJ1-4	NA	CASSLGTVGEKLFF	TGTGCCAGCAGCCTCGGGACGGTGGGGGAAAAACTGTTTTTT
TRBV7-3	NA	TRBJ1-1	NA	CASSYGGTDEAFF	TGTGCCAGCAGCTATGGAGGGACGGATGAAGCTTTCTTT
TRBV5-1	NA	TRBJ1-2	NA	CASSFGQLNYGYTF	TGCGCCAGCAGCTTCGGACAGTTGAACTATGGCTACACCTTC
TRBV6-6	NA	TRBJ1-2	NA	CASSPTGRDGYTF	TGTGCCAGCAGTCCTACGGGACGGGATGGCTACACCTTC
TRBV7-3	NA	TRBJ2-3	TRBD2	CASSLIAGAAADTQYF	TGTGCCAGCAGCTTAATAGCGGGCGCCGCGGCAGATACGCAGTATTTT
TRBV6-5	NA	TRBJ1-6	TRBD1	CASSGSTGGVSPLHF	TGTGCCAGCAGTGGTTCGACAGGGGGCGTCTCACCCCTCCACTTT
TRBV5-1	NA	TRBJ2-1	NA	CASSLDLGGNNEQFF	TGCGCCAGCAGCTTGGATCTAGGCGGCAACAATGAGCAGTTCTTC
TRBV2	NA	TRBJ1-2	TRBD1	CASALGQTQSGYTF	TGTGCCAGCGCCCTGGGACAGACACAATCGGGCTACACCTTC
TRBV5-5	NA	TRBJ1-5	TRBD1	CASSLDDRGLYQPQHF	TGTGCCAGCAGCTTGGATGACAGGGGGCTATATCAGCCCCAGCATTTT
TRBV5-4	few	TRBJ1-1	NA	CASRKGHLNTEAFF	TGTGCCAGCAGGAAAGGACACCTGAACACTGAAGCTTTCTTT
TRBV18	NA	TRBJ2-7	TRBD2	CASVERGSYEQYF	TGTGCCAGCGTAGAGCGGGGGAGCTACGAGCAGTACTTC
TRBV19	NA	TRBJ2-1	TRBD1	CASSQGAALRNEQFF	TGTGCCAGTAGTCAGGGGGCTGCTCTACGTAATGAGCAGTTCTTC
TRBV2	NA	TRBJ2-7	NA	CATQPEPSFYEQYF	TGTGCCACCCAACCCGAACCTAGTTTCTACGAGCAGTACTTC
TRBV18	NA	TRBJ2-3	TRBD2	CASSPTSGGDTQYF	TGTGCCAGCTCACCGACTAGCGGGGGAGATACGCAGTATTTT
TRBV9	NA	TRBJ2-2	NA	CASGSEGFIGELFF	TGTGCCAGCGGGTCCGAGGGGTTTATCGGGGAGCTGTTTTTT
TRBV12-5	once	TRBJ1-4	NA	CASGLVGEDNEKLFF	TGTGCTAGTGGTTTGGTAGGAGAAGACAATGAAAAACTGTTTTTT
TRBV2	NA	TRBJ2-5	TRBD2	CASRTGKTSGGHQETQYF	TGTGCCAGCAGGACGGGAAAAACTAGCGGGGGCCACCAAGAGACCCAGTACTTC
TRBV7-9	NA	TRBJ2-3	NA	CASSFGSSDTQYF	TGTGCCAGCAGCTTTGGAAGCTCAGATACGCAGTATTTT
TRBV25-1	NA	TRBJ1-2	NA	CASSSRWGGDDGYTF	TGTGCCAGCAGTAGCCGATGGGGGGGGGACGATGGCTACACCTTC
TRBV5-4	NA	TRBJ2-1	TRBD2	CASSLASGGLNEQFF	TGTGCCAGCAGCTTGGCTAGCGGGGGCCTCAATGAGCAGTTCTTC